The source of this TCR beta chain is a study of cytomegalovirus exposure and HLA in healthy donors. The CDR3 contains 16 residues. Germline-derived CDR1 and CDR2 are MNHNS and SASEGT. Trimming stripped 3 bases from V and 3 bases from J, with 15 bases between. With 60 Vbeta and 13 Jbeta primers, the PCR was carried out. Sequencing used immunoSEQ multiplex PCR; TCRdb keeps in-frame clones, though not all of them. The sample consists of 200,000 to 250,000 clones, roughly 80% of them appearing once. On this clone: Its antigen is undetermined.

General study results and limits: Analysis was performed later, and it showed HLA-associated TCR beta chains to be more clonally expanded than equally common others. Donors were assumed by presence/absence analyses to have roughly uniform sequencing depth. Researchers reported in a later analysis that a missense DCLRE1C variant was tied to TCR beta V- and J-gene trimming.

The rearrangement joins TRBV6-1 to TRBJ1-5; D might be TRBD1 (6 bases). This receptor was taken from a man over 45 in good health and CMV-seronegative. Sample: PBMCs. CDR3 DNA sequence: TGTGCCAGCAGTGACCGACAGGCGGCTTCCAATCAGCCCCAGCATTTT. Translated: CASSDRQAASNQPQHF.